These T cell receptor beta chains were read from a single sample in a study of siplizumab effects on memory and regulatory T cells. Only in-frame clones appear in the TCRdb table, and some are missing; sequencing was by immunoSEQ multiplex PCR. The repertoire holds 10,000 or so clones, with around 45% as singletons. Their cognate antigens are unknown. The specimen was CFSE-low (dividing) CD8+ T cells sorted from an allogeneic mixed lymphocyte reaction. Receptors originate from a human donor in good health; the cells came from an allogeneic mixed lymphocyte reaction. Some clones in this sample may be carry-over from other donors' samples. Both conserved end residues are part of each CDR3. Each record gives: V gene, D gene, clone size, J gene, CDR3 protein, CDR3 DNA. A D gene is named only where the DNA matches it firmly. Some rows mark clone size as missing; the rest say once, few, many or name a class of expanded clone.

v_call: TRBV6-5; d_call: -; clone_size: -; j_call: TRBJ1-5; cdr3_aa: CASSYRGGDQPQHF; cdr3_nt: TGTGCCAGCAGTTATCGTGGGGGAGATCAGCCCCAGCATTTT
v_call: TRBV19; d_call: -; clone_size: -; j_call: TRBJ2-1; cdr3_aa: CASSPSLPYNEQFF; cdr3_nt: TGTGCCAGTAGTCCGTCTTTGCCCTACAATGAGCAGTTCTTC
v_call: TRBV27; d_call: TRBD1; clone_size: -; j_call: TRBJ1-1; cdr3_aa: CASSLLRDSMNTEAFF; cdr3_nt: TGTGCCAGCAGTTTATTAAGGGACAGCATGAACACTGAAGCTTTCTTT
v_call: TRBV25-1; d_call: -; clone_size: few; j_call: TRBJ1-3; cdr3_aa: CASSGGGRTYSGNTIYF; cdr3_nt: TGTGCCAGCAGTGGGGGGGGACGTACATACTCTGGAAACACCATATATTTT
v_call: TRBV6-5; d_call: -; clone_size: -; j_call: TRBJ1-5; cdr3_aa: CASSPHRALNQPQHF; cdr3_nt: TGTGCCAGCAGTCCTCACAGGGCCCTCAATCAGCCCCAGCATTTT
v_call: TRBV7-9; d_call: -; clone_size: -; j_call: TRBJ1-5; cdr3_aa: CASRTDNQPQHF; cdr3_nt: TGTGCCAGCAGAACCGACAATCAGCCCCAGCATTTT
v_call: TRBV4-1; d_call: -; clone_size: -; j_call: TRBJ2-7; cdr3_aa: CASSYRDSYEQYF; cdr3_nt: TGCGCCAGCAGCTACCGGGACTCTTACGAGCAGTACTTC
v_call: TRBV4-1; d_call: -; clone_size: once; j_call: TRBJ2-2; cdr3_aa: CASRQQGAGELFF; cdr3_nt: TGCGCCAGCAGGCAGCAGGGCGCCGGGGAGCTGTTTTTT
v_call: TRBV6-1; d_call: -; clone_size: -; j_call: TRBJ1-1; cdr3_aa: CASSHRTDGTEAFF; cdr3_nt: TGTGCCAGCAGTCACCGGACGGATGGCACTGAAGCTTTCTTT
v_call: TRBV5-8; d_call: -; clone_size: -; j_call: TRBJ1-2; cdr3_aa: CASFAVTAHIYGYTF; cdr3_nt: TGTGCCAGCTTCGCGGTAACAGCGCATATCTATGGCTACACCTTC
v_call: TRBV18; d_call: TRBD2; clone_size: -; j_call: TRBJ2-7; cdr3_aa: CASSRKTEGLAIEQYF; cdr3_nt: TGTGCCAGCTCACGAAAAACTGAAGGACTAGCTATCGAGCAGTACTTC
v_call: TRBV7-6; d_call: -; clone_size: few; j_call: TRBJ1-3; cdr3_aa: CASSLLEGYGNTIYF; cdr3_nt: TGTGCCAGCAGCCTTTTAGAAGGTTATGGAAACACCATATATTTT
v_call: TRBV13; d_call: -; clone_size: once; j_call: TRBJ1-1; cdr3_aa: CASSLPGAYTEAFF; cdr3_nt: TGTGCCAGCAGCTTACCGGGGGCCTACACTGAAGCTTTCTTT
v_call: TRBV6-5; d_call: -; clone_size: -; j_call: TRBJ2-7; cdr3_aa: CASSYSPGLNYEQYF; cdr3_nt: TGTGCCAGCAGTTACTCTCCGGGCCTAAACTACGAGCAGTACTTC
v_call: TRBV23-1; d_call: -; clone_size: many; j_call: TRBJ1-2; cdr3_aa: CASKRTGCLDYGYTF; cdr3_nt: TGCGCCAGCAAGAGAACAGGGTGTTTGGACTATGGCTACACCTTC
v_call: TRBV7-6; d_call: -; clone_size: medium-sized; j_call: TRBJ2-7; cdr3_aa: CASSLAGRVSYEQYF; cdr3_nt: TGTGCCAGCAGCTTAGCGGGCAGGGTTTCCTACGAGCAGTACTTC
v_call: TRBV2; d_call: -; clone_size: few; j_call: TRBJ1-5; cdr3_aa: CASSEGAASNQPQHF; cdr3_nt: TGTGCCAGCAGTGAAGGGGCTGCTAGCAATCAGCCCCAGCATTTT
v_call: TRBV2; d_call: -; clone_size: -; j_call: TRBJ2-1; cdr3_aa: CASSPLGNEQFF; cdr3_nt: TGTGCCAGCAGTCCCCTGGGGAATGAGCAGTTCTTC
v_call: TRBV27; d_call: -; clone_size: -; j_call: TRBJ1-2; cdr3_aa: CASSYGGNYGYTF; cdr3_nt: TGTGCCAGCAGTTACGGGGGGAACTATGGCTACACCTTC
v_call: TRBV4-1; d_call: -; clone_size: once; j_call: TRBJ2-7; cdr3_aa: CASSQRGYEQYF; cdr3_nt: TGCGCCAGCAGCCAAAGGGGTTACGAGCAGTACTTC
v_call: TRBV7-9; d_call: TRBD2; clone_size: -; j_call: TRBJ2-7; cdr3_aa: CASSASGHQYEQYF; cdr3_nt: TGTGCCAGCAGCGCTAGCGGGCATCAATACGAGCAGTACTTC
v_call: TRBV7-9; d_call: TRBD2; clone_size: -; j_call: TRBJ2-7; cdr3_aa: CASSWTSLSYEQYF; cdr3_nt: TGTGCCAGCAGCTGGACTAGCCTCTCCTACGAGCAGTACTTC
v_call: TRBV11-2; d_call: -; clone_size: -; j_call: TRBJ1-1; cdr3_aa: CASSWGEYLNTEAFF; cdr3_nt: TGTGCCAGCAGCTGGGGGGAGTACTTGAACACTGAAGCTTTCTTT
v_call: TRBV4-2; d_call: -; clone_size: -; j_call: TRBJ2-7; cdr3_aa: CASSQELPWEQYF; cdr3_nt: TGTGCCAGCAGCCAGGAACTCCCCTGGGAGCAGTACTTC
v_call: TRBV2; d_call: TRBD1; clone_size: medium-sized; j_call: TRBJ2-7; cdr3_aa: CATTGQGRYEQYF; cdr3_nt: TGTGCCACCACGGGACAGGGGCGGTACGAGCAGTACTTC
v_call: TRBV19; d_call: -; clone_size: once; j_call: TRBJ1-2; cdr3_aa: CASSMGSNGYTF; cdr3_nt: TGTGCCAGTAGTATGGGGAGTAATGGCTACACCTTC
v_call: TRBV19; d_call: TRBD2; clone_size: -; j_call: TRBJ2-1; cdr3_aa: CASTSGLPNYNEQFF; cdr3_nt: TGTGCCAGTACCTCGGGACTACCAAATTACAATGAGCAGTTCTTC
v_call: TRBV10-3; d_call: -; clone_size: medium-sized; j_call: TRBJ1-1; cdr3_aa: CAISLGTEAFF; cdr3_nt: TGTGCCATCTCGCTGGGGACTGAAGCTTTCTTT
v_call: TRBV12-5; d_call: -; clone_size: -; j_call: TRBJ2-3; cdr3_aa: CASGFRSVRPSTDTQYF; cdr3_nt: TGTGCTAGTGGTTTCCGCAGCGTCCGACCCAGCACAGATACGCAGTATTTT
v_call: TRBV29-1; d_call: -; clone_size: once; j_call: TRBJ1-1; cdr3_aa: CSVEGGAGTEAFF; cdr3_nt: TGCAGCGTTGAAGGGGGCGCCGGGACTGAAGCTTTCTTT
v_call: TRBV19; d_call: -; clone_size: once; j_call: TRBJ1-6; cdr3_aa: CASTVGGTSWSPLHF; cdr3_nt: TGTGCCAGTACCGTGGGGGGGACATCCTGGTCACCCCTCCACTTT
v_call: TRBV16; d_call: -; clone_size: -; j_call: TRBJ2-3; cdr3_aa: CASSLSPEWRADTQYF; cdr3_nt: TGTGCCAGCAGCCTCAGCCCCGAATGGAGGGCAGATACGCAGTATTTT
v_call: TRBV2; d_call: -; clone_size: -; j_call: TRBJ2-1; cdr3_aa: CASSGPGYNEQFF; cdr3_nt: TGTGCCAGCAGTGGACCCGGATACAATGAGCAGTTCTTC
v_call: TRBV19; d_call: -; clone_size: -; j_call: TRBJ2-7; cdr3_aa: CASSMGYSTYEQYF; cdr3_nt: TGTGCCAGTAGTATGGGGTACAGCACCTACGAGCAGTACTTC
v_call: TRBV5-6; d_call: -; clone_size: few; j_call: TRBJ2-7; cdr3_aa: CASRGRNSYEQYF; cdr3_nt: TGTGCCAGCCGAGGGCGAAACTCCTACGAGCAGTACTTC
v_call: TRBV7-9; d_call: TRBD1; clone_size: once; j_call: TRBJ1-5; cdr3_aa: CASSYQTGAPNQPQHF; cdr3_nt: TGTGCCAGCAGCTATCAAACAGGGGCCCCCAATCAGCCCCAGCATTTT
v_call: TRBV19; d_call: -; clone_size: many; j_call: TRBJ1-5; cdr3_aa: CASFDPVDGSNQPQHF; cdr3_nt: TGTGCCAGTTTTGACCCGGTGGATGGGAGCAATCAGCCCCAGCATTTT
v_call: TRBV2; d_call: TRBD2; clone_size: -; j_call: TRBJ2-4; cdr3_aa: CASSEWEGKAKNIQYF; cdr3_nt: TGTGCCAGCAGTGAGTGGGAGGGTAAAGCCAAAAACATTCAGTACTTC
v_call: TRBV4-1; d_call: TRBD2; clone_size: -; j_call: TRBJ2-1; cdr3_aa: CASSQVALAGAYNEQFF; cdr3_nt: TGCGCCAGCAGCCAAGTCGCTCTAGCGGGAGCCTACAATGAGCAGTTCTTC
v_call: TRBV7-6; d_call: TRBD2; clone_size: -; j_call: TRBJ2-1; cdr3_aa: CASSQILAGGNNEQFF; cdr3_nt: TGTGCCAGCAGCCAAATTCTAGCGGGCGGAAACAATGAGCAGTTCTTC